This T cell receptor (beta chain) comes out of a study of T cells in tuberculosis. In regard to this clone: Its target is not known.

At study entry, adolescents had tuberculin skin tests and IGRA screening. Findings and caveats of the study: Active tuberculosis TCR-alpha repertoires lay closer to GMM-specific TCRs than IGRA-negative controls, suggesting clonal expansion. Cases with active tuberculosis were adults, while controls were adolescents.

Here immunoSEQ multiplex PCR was the method, and the copy in TCRdb shows in-frame clones only, minus some. The sample lists approximately 28,000 clones, 80% to 95% occurring once. This TCR came from a donor aged 5-35 years with latent tuberculosis or without tuberculosis infection. The sequenced sample consisted of PBMCs.

As DNA, the CDR3 is TGTGCCACCAGCAGAGATGCCCGGGACAGGGGAGGGACTGAAGCTTTCTTT. It specifies CATSRDARDRGGTEAFF. This rearrangement joins TRBV15 to TRBJ1-1; 10 bases are shared with TRBD1. The CDR3 covers 17 residues. Looked up from germline, CDR1 is LNHNV and CDR2 is YYDKDF (reference sequence). The V segment lost 0 bases and the J segment 5 bases; nucleotides outside the gene matches: 9.